The T cell receptor (beta chain) under discussion was sequenced for a study of blood T cell repertoires in COVID-19. The data were produced by immunoSEQ multiplex PCR, yet TCRdb's version contains in-frame clones alone and is incomplete. The sample contains 180,000 or so clones, approximately 86% of which appear only once. The receptor was derived from a man in his late teens or twenties with acute or convalescent COVID-19. Source material: peripheral blood.

The CDR3 DNA follows: TGTGCCACCAGCAGAGATCCGACAGGAGTGAACACTGAAGCTTTCTTT. Its protein is CATSRDPTGVNTEAFF. The J gene is TRBJ1-1, the V gene TRBV15; D possibly corresponds to TRBD1 (6 bases). Deletions cut 0 bases from V and 0 bases from J, with 11 bases between. The CDR3 is 16 residues long. Germline assignment: CDR1 LNHNV and CDR2 YYDKDF (reference sequence).